A selection of T cell receptor beta chains follows, all from one sample in a study of PD-1 blockade in classical Hodgkin lymphoma. Repertoires were generated with immunoSEQ multiplex PCR, while TCRdb's copy carries only in-frame clones and drops some. The sample contains around 17,000 clones, over 70% of which appear only once. Sequencing used CD4+ T cells from blood, obtained before the fourth cycle of nivolumab. The receptors here all came from a human donor with classical Hodgkin lymphoma. The CDR3 runs from the conserved cysteine through the conserved F or W. Fields, in order: clone size, D gene, J gene, V gene, CDR3 DNA, CDR3 protein. The D gene is left open where the match is weak. Size is stated for part of the rows, as once, few or many counts, or as a class when the clone is expanded.

. | . | TRBJ1-5 | TRBV29-1 | TGCAGCGCCAGACAAGGGTTGGGGCAGCCCCAGCATTTT | CSARQGLGQPQHF
once | TRBD2 | TRBJ2-3 | TRBV9 | TGTGCCAGCAGCCCTCTAGCGGGAGGATTAATTATCGCAGATACGCAGTATTTT | CASSPLAGGLIIADTQYF
. | . | TRBJ2-2 | TRBV4-1 | TGCGCCAGCAGCCTGCCTGGGTTAGCCCGGAGGAAGGAGCTGTTTTTT | CASSLPGLARRKELFF
. | TRBD1 | TRBJ1-1 | TRBV15 | TGTGCCACCAGCAGAGATCTCGGACAGGGCACTGAAGCTTTCTTT | CATSRDLGQGTEAFF
. | . | TRBJ2-3 | TRBV28 | TGTGCCAGCAGTACAACCGAAGAGCTCGTCACAGATACGCAGTATTTT | CASSTTEELVTDTQYF
. | . | TRBJ1-2 | TRBV5-1 | TGCGCCAGCAGCTTGGGAGGGCAACCCAGGGCGGCCAACTATGGCTACACCTTC | CASSLGGQPRAANYGYTF
. | TRBD1 | TRBJ1-2 | TRBV7-9 | TGTGCCAGCAGCGTAGGATTAATACAGGGGTTCTATGGCTACACCTTC | CASSVGLIQGFYGYTF
few | TRBD1 | TRBJ2-2 | TRBV29-1 | TGCAGCGTTGATATGACAGGGGGGGCCGGGGAGCTGTTTTTT | CSVDMTGGAGELFF
. | TRBD2 | TRBJ2-3 | TRBV28 | TGTGCCAGCACCCACCGGGGGGGCGCCTCTCGTCCGCAGTATTTT | CASTHRGGASRPQYF
. | . | TRBJ2-1 | TRBV11-2 | TGTGCCAGCTCCGTGGGGCGCAATGAGCAGTTCTTC | CASSVGRNEQFF
. | TRBD1 | TRBJ2-7 | TRBV29-1 | TGCAGCGTTGACCGGACAGGGTTCGAGCAGTACTTC | CSVDRTGFEQYF
. | TRBD2 | TRBJ2-1 | TRBV29-1 | TGCAGCGTTGTGTGGAGGACTGGCGGGAGGGAAACCCAGTTCTTC | CSVVWRTGGRETQFF
. | . | TRBJ2-3 | TRBV28 | TGTGCCAGCCTCTTCAGGGCAGCTAGTAGCACAGATACGCAGTATTTT | CASLFRAASSTDTQYF
few | . | TRBJ1-2 | TRBV4-1 | TGCGCCAGCAGCCAAGATACGCGGCAGGCACAAGACTACACCTTC | CASSQDTRQAQDYTF
once | . | TRBJ2-2 | TRBV28 | TGTGCCAGCAGGCCTCCTTGGTTAGGGCCCGGGGAGCTGTTTTTT | CASRPPWLGPGELFF
. | . | TRBJ2-7 | TRBV6-5 | TGTGCCAGCAGCTTAGGACAGTTGTACGAGCAGTACTTC | CASSLGQLYEQYF
. | . | TRBJ2-1 | TRBV6-1 | TGTGCCAGCAGTGAACGGGGTTTCGGCGGGCCGTCCTACAATGAGCAGTTCTTC | CASSERGFGGPSYNEQFF
once | TRBD1 | TRBJ1-4 | TRBV7-9 | TGTGCCAGCAGGGGGGGACAGGGTCGTGAAAAACTGTTTTTT | CASRGGQGREKLFF
. | . | TRBJ2-3 | TRBV2 | TGTGCCAGCAGTGACCGGCAGTCCACAGATACGCAGTATTTT | CASSDRQSTDTQYF
. | TRBD2 | TRBJ2-1 | TRBV6-1 | TGTGCCAGCAGCCCCGGGACTATCGGTCGGGAGCAGTTCTTC | CASSPGTIGREQFF
. | TRBD1 | TRBJ1-2 | TRBV18 | TGTGCCAGCTCACTCGGACAGGATCCTATGGGCTACACCTTC | CASSLGQDPMGYTF
. | . | TRBJ2-1 | TRBV19 | TGTGCCAGTAGTCTCAGGGGGGGGCGTTACAATGAGCAGTTCTTC | CASSLRGGRYNEQFF
. | . | TRBJ2-7 | TRBV5-1 | TGCGCCAGCACCTCCCGGGACGGAAGCTCCTACGAGCAGTACTTC | CASTSRDGSSYEQYF
few | TRBD1 | TRBJ2-7 | TRBV28 | TGTGCCAGCAGTTTCGTAGGGGGCAGATACGAGCAGTACTTC | CASSFVGGRYEQYF
. | TRBD2 | TRBJ2-2 | TRBV5-4 | TGTGCCAGCAGCTTGTGGCTAGCGGGAGGGCCCGGGGAGCTGTTTTTT | CASSLWLAGGPGELFF
. | TRBD1 | TRBJ2-7 | TRBV6-1 | TGTGCCAGCAGTGTGGGACAGGGGGCCTACGAGCAGTACTTC | CASSVGQGAYEQYF
. | TRBD1 | TRBJ2-5 | TRBV19 | TGTGCCAGTAGCAAACTCGGGACAGGGTTTGAGACCCAGTACTTC | CASSKLGTGFETQYF
. | . | TRBJ1-2 | TRBV18 | TGTGCCAGCTCACCACGAGGGGACTATGGCTACACCTTC | CASSPRGDYGYTF
. | . | TRBJ1-6 | TRBV5-1 | TGCGCCAGCAGCAATTATTCACCCCTCCACTTT | CASSNYSPLHF
. | . | TRBJ2-2 | TRBV2 | TGTGCCAGCAGTGAGGAGGGGTGGACCGGGGAGCTGTTTTTT | CASSEEGWTGELFF
. | . | TRBJ1-5 | TRBV6-1 | TGTGCCAGCAGTGGTAGCAATCAGCCCCAGCATTTT | CASSGSNQPQHF
. | TRBD2 | TRBJ2-1 | TRBV11-2 | TGTGCCAGCAGCTTAGGTTTCGCGGGAGGCCTATACAATGAGCAGTTCTTC | CASSLGFAGGLYNEQFF
. | TRBD2 | TRBJ2-7 | TRBV19 | TGTGCCAGTAGTATTCGGGCGGTGCTAGCGGGAGGGTCCAACTCCTACGAGCAGTACTTC | CASSIRAVLAGGSNSYEQYF
. | . | TRBJ1-3 | TRBV30 | TGTGCCTGGGGGGCATTCTCTGGAAACACCATATATTTT | CAWGAFSGNTIYF
. | . | TRBJ2-7 | TRBV6-1 | TGTGCCAGCGAAAGATACCAGGGAGACGAGCAGTACTTC | CASERYQGDEQYF
few | . | TRBJ1-3 | TRBV4-1 | TGCGCCAGCAGCCGAGGTCAACGCTCTGGAAACACCATATATTTT | CASSRGQRSGNTIYF
. | . | TRBJ1-1 | TRBV4-1 | TGCGCCAGCAGCCAAGTTCAGGGGACTTCTTCTAGGAACACTGAAGCTTTCTTT | CASSQVQGTSSRNTEAFF
. | . | TRBJ2-6 | TRBV15 | TGTGCCACCAGCAGAGATGGTGGCTCTGGGGCCAACGTCCTGACTTTC | CATSRDGGSGANVLTF
. | TRBD2 | TRBJ2-7 | TRBV5-6 | TGTGCCAGCAGCTTCCTAGCGGGAGACGCCTACGAGCAGTACTTC | CASSFLAGDAYEQYF
. | TRBD2 | TRBJ2-3 | TRBV5-5 | TGTGCCAGCAGCGCGGGGTGGACTAGCGGGAGAGATACGCAGTATTTT | CASSAGWTSGRDTQYF
few | . | TRBJ2-7 | TRBV19 | TGTGCCAGTAGTGGGCACAGGGAACCCTACGAGCAGTACTTC | CASSGHREPYEQYF
. | TRBD1 | TRBJ2-7 | TRBV12-5 | TGTGCTAGTGGTTCGGGCCTGACAGGGTTCGACGAGCAGTACTTC | CASGSGLTGFDEQYF
. | TRBD2 | TRBJ2-4 | TRBV2 | TGTGCCAGCAGTCCCCGAGGACTAGCGGGAGAAAGGGGAAGAAACATTCAGTACTTC | CASSPRGLAGERGRNIQYF
. | . | TRBJ1-5 | TRBV14 | TGTGCCAGCAGCCAAGGGGGGCAACAGCCCCAGCATTTT | CASSQGGQQPQHF
. | . | TRBJ2-1 | TRBV7-6 | TGTGCCAGCAGCTACGATTGGGATGAGCAGTTCTTC | CASSYDWDEQFF
few | . | TRBJ2-2 | TRBV7-9 | TGTGCCAGCAGCTTTAACAGGGCGAACACCGGGGAGCTGTTTTTT | CASSFNRANTGELFF
. | . | TRBJ2-6 | TRBV4-2 | TGTGCCAGCAGCCAAATTCTGGACTCTGGGGCCAACGTCCTGACTTTC | CASSQILDSGANVLTF
. | . | TRBJ2-2 | TRBV7-6 | TGTGCCAGCAGCTCAAGCCTCGGGACACTGAACACCGGGGAGCTGTTTTTT | CASSSSLGTLNTGELFF
. | . | TRBJ2-5 | TRBV6-1 | TGTGCCAGCAGTGAAGCCGGCGGCCTCCAAGAGACCCAGTACTTC | CASSEAGGLQETQYF
once | . | TRBJ1-3 | TRBV6-5 | TGTGCCAGCAGTTACTCCACGGGGAACGGAAACACCATATATTTT | CASSYSTGNGNTIYF
. | TRBD2 | TRBJ2-7 | TRBV6-1 | TGTGCCAGCAGTGAAGCCTGGGGGGGGATCAACGAGCAGTACTTC | CASSEAWGGINEQYF
. | . | TRBJ2-7 | TRBV15 | TGTGCCACCAGCAGGGACAATCGGGAGTCCTACGAGCAGTACTTC | CATSRDNRESYEQYF